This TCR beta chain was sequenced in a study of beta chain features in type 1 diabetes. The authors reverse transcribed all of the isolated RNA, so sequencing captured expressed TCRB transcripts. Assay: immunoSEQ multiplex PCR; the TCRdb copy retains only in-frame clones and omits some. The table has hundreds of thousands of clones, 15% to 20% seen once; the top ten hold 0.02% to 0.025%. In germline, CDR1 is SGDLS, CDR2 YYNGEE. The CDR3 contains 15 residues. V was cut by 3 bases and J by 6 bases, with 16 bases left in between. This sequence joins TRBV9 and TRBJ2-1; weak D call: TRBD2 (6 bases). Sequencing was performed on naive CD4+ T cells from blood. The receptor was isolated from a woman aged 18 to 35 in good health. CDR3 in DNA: TGTGCCAGCAGCGGAAGGAGGGGCCTTGTCAATGAGCAGTTCTTC. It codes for CASSGRRGLVNEQFF.